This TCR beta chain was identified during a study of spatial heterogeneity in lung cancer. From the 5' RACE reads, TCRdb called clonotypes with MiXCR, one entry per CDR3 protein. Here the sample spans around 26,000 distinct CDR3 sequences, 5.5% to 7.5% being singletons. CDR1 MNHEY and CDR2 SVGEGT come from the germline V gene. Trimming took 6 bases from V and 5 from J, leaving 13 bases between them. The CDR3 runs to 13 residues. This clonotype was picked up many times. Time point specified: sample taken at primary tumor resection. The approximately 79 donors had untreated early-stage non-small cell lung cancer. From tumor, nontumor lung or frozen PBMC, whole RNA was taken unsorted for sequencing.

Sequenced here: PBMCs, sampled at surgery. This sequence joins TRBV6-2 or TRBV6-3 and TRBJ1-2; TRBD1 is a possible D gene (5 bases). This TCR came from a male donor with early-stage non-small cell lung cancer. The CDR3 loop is CASSSTGNYGYTF. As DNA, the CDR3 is TGTGCCAGCAGCTCTACAGGAAATTATGGCTACACCTTC.